These 27 T cell receptor beta chains were all obtained from the same sample, sequenced in a study of T cells in Graves' hyperthyroidism and ophthalmopathy (dated by TCRdb to 2018 to 2020). The library was prepared using multiplex PCR. Sequencing instrument: Illumina HiSeq 2000. The TCR beta CDR3 regions were amplified from the RNA transcripts. For the first round of RT-PCR on the TCR CDR3, the HTBI primer set was used together with the Qiagen OneStep RT-PCR kit. TCRdb reran the public reads through fastp at Q25 and MiXCR, keeping productive beta chains. Entries that share a CDR3 protein sequence are merged under the most common genes and DNA. This sample lists 250,000 to 350,000 distinct CDR3 sequences; over 20% were detected once. About 60% of the sample comes from the top ten. The specimen was blood. Receptor source: a man younger than 45 with Graves' ophthalmopathy.

J is TRBJ2-1 and V is TRBV7-2; no reliable D call. This CDR3 comprises 11 residues. Germline V CDR1 and CDR2: SGHTA, FQGNSA. Trimming pared 5 bases from V and 10 bases from J, leaving 9 bases between. The CDR3 sequence: CASSPRREQFF. The CDR3 coding sequence is TGTGCCAGCAGCCCACGGCGGGAGCAGTTCTTC.

Concerning this clonotype itself: The junction does not match germline at one end; this may be a read error. The chain links TRBV14 to TRBJ2-1, with 7 bases identical to TRBD1. The germline V gene has CDR1 SGHDN and CDR2 FVKESK. CDR3 size: 14 residues. The CDR3 sequence: CTSSQGQTYNEQFF. The CDR3 DNA is TGTACCAGCAGCCAGGGACAGACCTACAATGAGCAGTTCTTC.

This clonotype showed up many times. V gene TRBV5-1 combines with J gene TRBJ2-7, with a weak D call TRBD2 (5 bases). The length of the CDR3 is 14 residues. V was pared by 2 bases and J by 5 bases, with 14 bases between. The germline V gene encodes CDR1 SGHRS and CDR2 YFSETQ. CDR3 in amino acids: CASSFAGPPNEQYF. CDR3 DNA: TGCGCCAGCAGCTTTGCGGGTCCTCCTAACGAGCAGTACTTC.

This sequence joins TRBV9 and TRBJ2-7; no reliable D call. Between the trimmed V and J ends, which lost 4 bases and 5 bases, there was a span of 16 bases. The CDR3 spans 14 residues. Germline CDR1 and CDR2: SGDLS and YYNGEE. The CDR3 sequence: CASSWVAMPDEQYF. In DNA, the CDR3 is TGTGCCAGCAGCTGGGTGGCGATGCCGGACGAGCAGTACTTC.

This clonotype was picked up many times. This chain links TRBV5-1 with TRBJ1-2; 7 nucleotides line up with TRBD1. The length of the CDR3 is 16 residues. Losses at the gene ends were 4 bases for V and 1 base for J; bases not matched to a gene: 10. Germline V gene data show CDR1 as SGHRS and CDR2 as YFSETQ. The CDR3 DNA is TGCGCCAGCAGCGCCGGGTTGGACAGGAGTAACTATGGCTACACCTTC. It encodes CASSAGLDRSNYGYTF.

This clonotype occurred many times. V usage is TRBV4-1 and J usage is TRBJ2-7, with D maybe TRBD2 (7 bases). V dropped 4 bases and J dropped 1 base, with 14 bases sitting between them. The CDR3 loop spans 15 amino acids. CDR1 MGHRA and CDR2 YSYEKL come from the germline V gene. This CDR3 is CASSLQGRVSYEQYF. The CDR3 DNA reads as TGCGCCAGCAGCCTGCAGGGGAGGGTGTCCTACGAGCAGTACTTC.

This clonotype occurred many times. The V call is TRBV11-2, the J call TRBJ2-1, with a tentative D call TRBD2 (6 bases). Looked up from germline, CDR1 is SGHAT and CDR2 is FQNNGV. The CDR3 contains 14 residues. Trimming shortened V by 3 bases and J by 7 bases, and 13 bases separated the two germline ends. The CDR3 coding sequence is TGTGCCAGCAGCTTCCATGGGACTGTTAATGAGCAGTTCTTC. Translation gives CASSFHGTVNEQFF.

This clonotype was counted many times. The chain is built from TRBV6-1 and TRBJ1-5, with D unresolved. The V end was cut by 4 bases, the J end by 9 bases, with 22 bases between. This CDR3 is built from 16 residues. Germline CDR1 reads MNHNS; CDR2 reads SASEGT. The CDR3 reads CASSAQPTWGNRPQHF. The CDR3 nucleotides read TGTGCCAGCAGTGCCCAACCCACCTGGGGTAACCGGCCCCAGCATTTT.

The rearrangement joins TRBV10-2 to TRBJ2-3, with D unresolved. Trimming cost V 0 bases and J 3 bases, with 4 bases left between them. The germline gives CDR1 WSHSY, CDR2 SAAADI. The CDR3 runs to 13 residues. The CDR3 DNA is TGCGCCAGCAGTGAGTCCATTACAGATACGCAGTATTTT. Its translation: CASSESITDTQYF.

This clonotype was seen more than once but under ten times. This chain links TRBV5-1 with TRBJ1-1; the match to TRBD1 covers 8 bases. CDR1 is SGHRS and CDR2 is YFSETQ in the germline V gene. The CDR3 consists of 12 residues. V dropped 7 bases and J dropped 8; count of bases not matched to a gene: 7. DNA of the CDR3: TGCGCCAGCGGCTCAGGGGGCGCGGAAGCTTTCTTT. Translation: CASGSGGAEAFF.

The genes are TRBV6-1 and TRBJ1-1; D remains unclear. CDR3 length: 15 amino acids. V was pared by 5 bases and J by 8 bases, with 21 bases between. Germline V CDR1 and CDR2: MNHNS, SASEGT. This CDR3 is CASSSPRGIQKEAFF. DNA for the CDR3: TGTGCCAGCAGTAGCCCACGGGGAATTCAGAAGGAAGCTTTCTTT.

This clonotype was counted at least ten times. V is TRBV30 and J is TRBJ1-4; D is undetermined. V was pared by 7 bases and J by 8 bases, with 14 bases between. This CDR3 is 12 amino acids long. From germline, CDR1 is GTSNPN and CDR2 SVGIG (reference sequence). The CDR3 nucleotides are TGTGCCTCGGACCCGAATGGCGAAAAACTGTTTTTT. Amino acid sequence: CASDPNGEKLFF.

This clonotype was found many times. V is TRBV11-2 and J is TRBJ2-1; D remains unclear. Germline-derived CDR1 and CDR2 are SGHAT and FQNNGV. V was clipped by 5 bases and J by 3 bases, with 14 bases between them. The length of the CDR3 is 15 residues. This chain's CDR3 is CASSARTAVYNEQFF. Here the CDR3 DNA reads TGTGCCAGCAGCGCGCGGACGGCCGTCTACAATGAGCAGTTCTTC. Full variable domain (outside the CDR3, taken from reference TRBV11-2 and TRBJ2-1): EAGVAQSPRYKIIEKRQSVAFWCNPISGHATLYWYQQILGQGPKLLIQFQNNGVVDDSQLPKDRFSAERLKGVDSTLKIQPAKLEDSAVYLCASSARTAVYNEQFFGPGTRLTVL.

The CDR3, as DNA: TGTGCCAGTTCCGGACAGGGGTTCAATGAGCAGTTCTTC. This translates into CASSGQGFNEQFF. This rearrangement joins TRBV19 to TRBJ2-1; 9 nucleotides line up with TRBD1. V shed 8 bases and J 6 bases; nucleotides not matched to a gene: 5. Germline loops: CDR1 LNHDA, CDR2 SQIVND (reference sequence). There are 13 residues in the CDR3. Full variable domain (remainder filled in from reference TRBV19 and TRBJ2-1): DGGITQSPKYLFRKEGQNVTLSCEQNLNHDAMYWYRQDPGQGLRLIYYSQIVNDFQKGDIAEGYSVSREKKESFPLTVTSAQKNPTAFYLCASSGQGFNEQFFGPGTRLTVL.

The rearrangement links TRBV20-1 to TRBJ2-5; D remains unclear. With 3 bases removed from V and 5 bases from J, the gap between germline ends came to 22 bases. The length of the CDR3 is 16 residues. Germline CDR1 is DFQATT and CDR2 is SNEGSKA (reference sequence). CDR3 DNA: TGCAGTGCTAGGTCCCCTAACGGACGAAAAAGCGAGACCCAGTACTTC. It is translated as CSARSPNGRKSETQYF.

This sequence joins TRBV11-1 and TRBJ2-1, with 11 bases aligning to TRBD2. Germline lookup yields CDR1 SGHAT and CDR2 FQDESV (reference sequence). The CDR3 length is 15 residues. V gave up 4 bases and J gave up 10 bases; unmatched junction bases: 9. The CDR3 spells CASSSGLAGGGEQFF. In nucleotides, the CDR3 is TGTGCCAGCAGCTCCGGACTAGCGGGCGGAGGGGAGCAGTTCTTC.

The rearrangement joins TRBV2 to TRBJ2-3; D unclear. The CDR3 is 15 amino acids. V lost 0 bases and J lost 2, with 9 bases in between. Germline V lookup: CDR1 SNHLY, CDR2 FYNNEI. CDR3 bases: TGTGCCAGCAGTGAAGCGGGTTACTCCACAGATACGCAGTATTTT. Translated: CASSEAGYSTDTQYF.

A few counts support this clonotype. This rearrangement joins TRBV6-6 to TRBJ1-1, with a possible D match to TRBD1 (6 bases). Trimming removed 0 bases from V and 7 bases from J, with 9 bases in between. CDR1 and CDR2 from the germline V gene are MNHNY and SVGAGI (reference sequence). The length of the CDR3 is 13 residues. CDR3 loop: CASSYSRGVEAFF. As DNA, the CDR3 is TGTGCCAGCAGTTACTCGAGGGGGGTTGAAGCTTTCTTT.

The table lists this clonotype with a few counts. CDR3 in amino acids: CASSSAGARGTEAFF. DNA for the CDR3: TGTGCCAGCAGCTCTGCGGGGGCCCGGGGTACTGAAGCTTTCTTT. The V and J genes are TRBV5-5 and TRBJ1-1; possibly TRBD1 for D (6 bases). Between the trimmed V and J ends, which lost 3 bases and 5 bases, there was a span of 17 bases. CDR3 length equals 15 residues. Looked up from germline, CDR1 is SGHKS and CDR2 is YYEKEE (reference sequence).

This clonotype was seen a few times. Here the CDR3 reads CASRDTNEQFF. In DNA form, the CDR3 reads TGTGCCAGCAGAGACACGAATGAGCAGTTCTTC. V gene TRBV2 combines with J gene TRBJ2-1; D not resolved. In germline, CDR1 is SNHLY, CDR2 FYNNEI. Trimming left V 6 bases short and J 7 bases short, with 7 bases between. The CDR3 extends over 11 amino acids.

This rearrangement joins TRBV29-1 to TRBJ2-1, with 8 bases that match TRBD2. With V trimmed by 5 bases and J by 6 bases, 6 bases remained unmatched. CDR1 and CDR2 (germline): SQVTM, ANQGSEA. The CDR3 has 13 residues. CDR3 in DNA: TGCAGCGTTCCCCAGCGGGAGATCAATGAGCAGTTCTTC. Translating gives CSVPQREINEQFF.

This clonotype occurred many times. The V and J genes are TRBV27 and TRBJ1-2; possible D gene TRBD1, 6 bases. The ends were cut back, 6 bases at V and 2 bases at J, with 10 bases in the middle. Germline lookup yields CDR1 MNHEY and CDR2 SMNVEV (reference sequence). The CDR3 spans 13 residues. CDR3 protein: CASSPTGNYGYTF. The CDR3 DNA is TGTGCCAGCAGCCCAACAGGGAACTATGGCTACACCTTC.

The sample holds many counts of this clonotype. The gene calls are TRBV20-1 and TRBJ1-5, with 9 bases lining up with TRBD1. V lost 0 bases to trimming and J lost 8 bases; unmatched junction nucleotides: 11. CDR1 is DFQATT and CDR2 is SNEGSKA in the germline V gene (reference sequence). The CDR3 sequence is 16 residues long. The DNA for the CDR3 is TGCAGTGCTAGAGATCCGTATACAGGGGGCAGGGAGCCCCAGCATTTT. The encoded protein is CSARDPYTGGREPQHF.

This sequence joins TRBV5-1 and TRBJ2-6; tentative D call: TRBD2 (5 bases). Between the trimmed V and J ends, which lost 4 bases and 10 bases, there was a span of 24 bases. CDR3 length: 17 residues. Germline lookup yields CDR1 SGHRS and CDR2 YFSETQ. The CDR3 is CASSKNPGIPSENVLTF. Written as DNA, the CDR3 is TGCGCCAGCAGCAAAAACCCCGGGATCCCTTCGGAGAACGTCCTGACTTTC.

This clonotype was seen more than once but under ten times. The genes are TRBV7-3 and TRBJ1-6; D uncertain. Germline loops: CDR1 SGHTA, CDR2 FQGTGA. Trimming removed 3 bases at V and 10 bases at J, with 1 base between. This CDR3 spans 10 amino acids. The CDR3 spells CASSFSPLHF. The CDR3 bases are TGTGCCAGCAGCTTCTCACCCCTCCACTTT.

This clonotype has more than one count but fewer than ten. The chain links TRBV6-1 to TRBJ2-7; 12 bases align to TRBD2. V was pared by 7 bases and J by 4 bases, with 5 bases of the junction left unmatched. In germline, CDR1 is MNHNS, CDR2 SASEGT. This CDR3 is 14 amino acids long. CDR3 sequence reads: CASNPTSGSYEQYF. Written as DNA, the CDR3 is TGTGCCAGCAACCCGACTAGCGGGAGTTACGAGCAGTACTTC.

This clonotype was detected many times. The V call is TRBV7-9, the J call TRBJ2-7; D gene uncertain. Germline assignment: CDR1 SEHNR and CDR2 FQNEAQ (reference sequence). With 2 bases removed from V and 1 base from J, the gap between germline ends came to 9 bases. The CDR3 loop spans 14 amino acids. The CDR3 nucleotides read TGTGCCAGCAGCTTAACAGTAGCTTCCTACGAGCAGTACTTC. It encodes CASSLTVASYEQYF.